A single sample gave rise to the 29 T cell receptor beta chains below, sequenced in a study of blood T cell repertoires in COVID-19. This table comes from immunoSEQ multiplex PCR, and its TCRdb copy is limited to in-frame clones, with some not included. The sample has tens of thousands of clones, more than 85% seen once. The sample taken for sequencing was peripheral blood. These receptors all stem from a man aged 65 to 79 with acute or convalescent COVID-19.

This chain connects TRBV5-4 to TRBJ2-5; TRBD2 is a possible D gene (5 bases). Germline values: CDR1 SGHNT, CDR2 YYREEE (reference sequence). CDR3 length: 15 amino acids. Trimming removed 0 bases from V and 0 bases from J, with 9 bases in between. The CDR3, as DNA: TGTGCCAGCAGCTTGGCGTGGCGGGACCAAGAGACCCAGTACTTC. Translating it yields CASSLAWRDQETQYF.

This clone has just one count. The CDR3 loop is CASSIPPGGAQPQHF. The CDR3 DNA sequence: TGTGCCAGTAGTATACCACCGGGGGGAGCCCAGCCCCAGCATTTT. This chain links TRBV19 with TRBJ1-5; tentatively, D is TRBD1 (5 bases). The CDR3 length is 15 residues. Germline V CDR1 and CDR2: LNHDA, SQIVND (reference sequence). V lost 2 bases, J lost 7 bases, and 15 bases lay in between.

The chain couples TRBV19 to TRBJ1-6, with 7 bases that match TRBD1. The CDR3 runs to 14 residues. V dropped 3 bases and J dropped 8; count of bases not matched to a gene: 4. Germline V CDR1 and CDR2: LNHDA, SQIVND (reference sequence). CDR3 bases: TGTGCCAGTAGTATTACAGGGGAGGATTCACCCCTCCACTTT. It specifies CASSITGEDSPLHF.

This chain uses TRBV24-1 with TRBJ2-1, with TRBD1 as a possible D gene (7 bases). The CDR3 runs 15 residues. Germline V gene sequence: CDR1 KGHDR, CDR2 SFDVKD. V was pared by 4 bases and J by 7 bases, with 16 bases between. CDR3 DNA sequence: TGTGCCACCAGTGACCCGGAGGGGGCGGGAAATGAGCAGTTCTTC. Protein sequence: CATSDPEGAGNEQFF.

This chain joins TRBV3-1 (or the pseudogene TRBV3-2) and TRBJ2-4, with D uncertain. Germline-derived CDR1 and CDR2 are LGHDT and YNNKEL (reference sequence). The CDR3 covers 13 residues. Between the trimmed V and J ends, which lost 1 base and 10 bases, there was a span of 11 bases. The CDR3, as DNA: TGTGCCAGCAGCCAAGTAATCGCAGGAATTCAGTACTTC. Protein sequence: CASSQVIAGIQYF.

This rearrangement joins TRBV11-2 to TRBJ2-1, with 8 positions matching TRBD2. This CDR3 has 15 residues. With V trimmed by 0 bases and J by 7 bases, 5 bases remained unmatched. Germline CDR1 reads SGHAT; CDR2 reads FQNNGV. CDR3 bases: TGTGCCAGCAGCTTAGAGCGGGAGGTGGGGAATGAGCAGTTCTTC. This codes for CASSLEREVGNEQFF.

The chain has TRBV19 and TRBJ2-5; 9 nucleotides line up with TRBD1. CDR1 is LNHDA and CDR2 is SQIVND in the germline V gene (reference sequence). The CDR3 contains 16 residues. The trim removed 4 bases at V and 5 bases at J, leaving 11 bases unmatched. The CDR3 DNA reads TGTGCCAGTAGTAGAGGAGCGGGACAGGGAGAGGAGACCCAGTACTTC. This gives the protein CASSRGAGQGEETQYF.

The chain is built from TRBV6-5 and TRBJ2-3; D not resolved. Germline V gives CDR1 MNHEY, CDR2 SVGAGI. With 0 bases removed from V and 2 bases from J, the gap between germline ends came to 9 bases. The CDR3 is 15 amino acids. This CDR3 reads CASSYSAELTDTQYF. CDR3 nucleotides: TGTGCCAGCAGTTACTCTGCGGAGCTCACAGATACGCAGTATTTT.

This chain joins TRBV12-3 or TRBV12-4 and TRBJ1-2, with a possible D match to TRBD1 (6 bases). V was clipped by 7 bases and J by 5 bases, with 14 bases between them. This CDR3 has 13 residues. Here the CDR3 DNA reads TGTGCCAGCATCACAACAGGGTCATATGGCTACACCTTC. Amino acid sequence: CASITTGSYGYTF.

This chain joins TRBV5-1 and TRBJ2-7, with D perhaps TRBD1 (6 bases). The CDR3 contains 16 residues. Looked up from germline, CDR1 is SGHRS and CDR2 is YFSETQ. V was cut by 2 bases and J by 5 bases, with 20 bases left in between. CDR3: CASSFRTVRSIDEQYF. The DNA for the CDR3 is TGCGCCAGCAGCTTTAGGACAGTTCGAAGTATAGACGAGCAGTACTTC.

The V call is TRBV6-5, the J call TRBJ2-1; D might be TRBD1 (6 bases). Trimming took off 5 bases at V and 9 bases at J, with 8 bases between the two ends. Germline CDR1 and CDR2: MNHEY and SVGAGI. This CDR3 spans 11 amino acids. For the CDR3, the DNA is TGTGCCAGCAGTCAGGGGAGTGAGCAGTTCTTC. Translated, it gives CASSQGSEQFF.

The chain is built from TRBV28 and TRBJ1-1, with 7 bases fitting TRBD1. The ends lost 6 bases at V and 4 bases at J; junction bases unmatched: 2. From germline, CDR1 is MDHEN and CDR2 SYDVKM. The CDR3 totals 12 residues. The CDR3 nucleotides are TGTGCCAGCAGACAGGGGAGCACTGAAGCTTTCTTT. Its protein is CASRQGSTEAFF.

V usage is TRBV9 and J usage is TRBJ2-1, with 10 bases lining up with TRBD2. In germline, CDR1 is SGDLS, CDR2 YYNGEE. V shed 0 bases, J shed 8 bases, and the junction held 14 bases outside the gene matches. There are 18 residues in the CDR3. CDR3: CASSVVFGAGGPSDEQFF. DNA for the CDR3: TGTGCCAGCAGCGTAGTCTTCGGAGCGGGAGGGCCCTCGGATGAGCAGTTCTTC.

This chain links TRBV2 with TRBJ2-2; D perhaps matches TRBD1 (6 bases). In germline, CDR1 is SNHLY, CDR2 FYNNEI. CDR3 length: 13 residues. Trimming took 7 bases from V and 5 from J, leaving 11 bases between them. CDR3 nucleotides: TGTGCCAGCACGATAGGGGGAACCGGGGAGCTGTTTTTT. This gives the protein CASTIGGTGELFF.

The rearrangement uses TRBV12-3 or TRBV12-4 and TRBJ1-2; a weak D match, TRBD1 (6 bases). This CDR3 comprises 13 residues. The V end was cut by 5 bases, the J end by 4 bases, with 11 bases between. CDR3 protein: CASSPDRFYGYTF. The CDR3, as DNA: TGTGCCAGCAGTCCAGACAGGTTCTATGGCTACACCTTC.

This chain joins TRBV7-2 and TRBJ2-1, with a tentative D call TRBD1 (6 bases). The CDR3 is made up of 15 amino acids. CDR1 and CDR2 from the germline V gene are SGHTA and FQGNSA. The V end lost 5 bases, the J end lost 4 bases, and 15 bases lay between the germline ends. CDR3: CASSIGQIAYNEQFF. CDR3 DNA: TGTGCCAGCAGCATTGGACAGATCGCTTACAATGAGCAGTTCTTC.

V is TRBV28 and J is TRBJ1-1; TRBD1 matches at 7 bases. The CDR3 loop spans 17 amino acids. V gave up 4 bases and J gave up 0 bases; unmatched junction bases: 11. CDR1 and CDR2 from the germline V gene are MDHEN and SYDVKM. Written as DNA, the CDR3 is TGTGCCAGCAGTTCCATGACAGGGCGGCACATGAACACTGAAGCTTTCTTT. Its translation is CASSSMTGRHMNTEAFF.

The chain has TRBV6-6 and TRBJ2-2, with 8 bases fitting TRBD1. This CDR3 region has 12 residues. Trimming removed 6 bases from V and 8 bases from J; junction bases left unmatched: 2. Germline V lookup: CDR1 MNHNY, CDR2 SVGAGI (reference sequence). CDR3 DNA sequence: TGTGCCAGCAGACGACAGGGGGGGGAGCTGTTTTTT. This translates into CASRRQGGELFF.

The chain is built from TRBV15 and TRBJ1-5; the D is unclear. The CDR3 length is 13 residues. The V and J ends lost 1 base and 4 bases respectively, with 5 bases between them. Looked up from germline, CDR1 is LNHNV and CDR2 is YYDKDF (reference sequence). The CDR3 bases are TGTGCCACCAGCAGAGTATTTAATCAGCCCCAGCATTTT. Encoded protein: CATSRVFNQPQHF.

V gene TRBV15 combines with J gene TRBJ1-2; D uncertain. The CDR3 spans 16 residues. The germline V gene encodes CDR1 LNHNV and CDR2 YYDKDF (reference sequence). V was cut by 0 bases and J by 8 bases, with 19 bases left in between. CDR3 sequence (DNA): TGTGCCACCAGCAGAGATCAGTACTCCCGGGGAGAGGGCTACACCTTC. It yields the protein CATSRDQYSRGEGYTF.

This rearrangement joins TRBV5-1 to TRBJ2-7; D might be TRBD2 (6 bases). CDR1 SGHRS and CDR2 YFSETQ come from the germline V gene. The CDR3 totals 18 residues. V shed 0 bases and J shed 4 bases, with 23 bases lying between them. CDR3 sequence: CASSLGSLRNSGSYEQYF. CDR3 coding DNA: TGCGCCAGCAGCTTGGGGTCCCTCCGGAACAGCGGGTCGTACGAGCAGTACTTC.

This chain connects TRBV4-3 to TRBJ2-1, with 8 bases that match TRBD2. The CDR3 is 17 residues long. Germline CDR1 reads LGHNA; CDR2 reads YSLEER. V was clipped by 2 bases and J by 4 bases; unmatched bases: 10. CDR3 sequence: CASSQRPWREAYNEQFF. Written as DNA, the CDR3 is TGCGCCAGCAGCCAACGCCCCTGGCGGGAGGCTTACAATGAGCAGTTCTTC.

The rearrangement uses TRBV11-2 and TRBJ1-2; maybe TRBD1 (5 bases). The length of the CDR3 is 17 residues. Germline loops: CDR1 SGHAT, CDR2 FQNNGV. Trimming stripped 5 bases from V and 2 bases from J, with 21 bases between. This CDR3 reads CASSLLPTRELNYGYTF. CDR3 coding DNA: TGTGCCAGCAGCCTCCTCCCTACCAGGGAACTAAACTATGGCTACACCTTC. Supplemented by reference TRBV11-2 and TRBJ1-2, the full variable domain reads EAGVAQSPRYKIIEKRQSVAFWCNPISGHATLYWYQQILGQGPKLLIQFQNNGVVDDSQLPKDRFSAERLKGVDSTLKIQPAKLEDSAVYLCASSLLPTRELNYGYTFGSGTRLTVV.

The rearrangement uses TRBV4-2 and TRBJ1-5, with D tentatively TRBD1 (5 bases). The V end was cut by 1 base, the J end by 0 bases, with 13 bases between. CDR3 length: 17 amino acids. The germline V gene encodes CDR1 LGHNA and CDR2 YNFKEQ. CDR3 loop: CASSQGEGPYSNQPQHF. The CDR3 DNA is TGTGCCAGCAGCCAAGGGGAGGGGCCGTATAGCAATCAGCCCCAGCATTTT.

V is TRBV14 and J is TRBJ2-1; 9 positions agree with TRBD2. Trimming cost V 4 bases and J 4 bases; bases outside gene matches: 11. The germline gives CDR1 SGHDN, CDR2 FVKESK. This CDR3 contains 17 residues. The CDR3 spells CASSPGRGTSRYNEQFF. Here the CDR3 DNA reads TGTGCCAGCAGCCCTGGCCGCGGGACTAGCAGGTACAATGAGCAGTTCTTC.

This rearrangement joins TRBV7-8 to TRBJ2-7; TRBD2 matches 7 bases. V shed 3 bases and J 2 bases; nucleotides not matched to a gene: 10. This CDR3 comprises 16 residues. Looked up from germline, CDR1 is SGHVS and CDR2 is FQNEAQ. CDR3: CASSFPPWTRAYEQYF. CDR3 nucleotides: TGTGCCAGCAGCTTTCCCCCGTGGACTAGAGCCTACGAGCAGTACTTC. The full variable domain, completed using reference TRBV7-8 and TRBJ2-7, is GAGVSQSPRYKVAKRGQDVALRCDPISGHVSLFWYQQALGQGPEFLTYFQNEAQLDKSGLPSDRFFAERPEGSVSTLKIQRTQQEDSAVYLCASSFPPWTRAYEQYFGPGTRLTVT.

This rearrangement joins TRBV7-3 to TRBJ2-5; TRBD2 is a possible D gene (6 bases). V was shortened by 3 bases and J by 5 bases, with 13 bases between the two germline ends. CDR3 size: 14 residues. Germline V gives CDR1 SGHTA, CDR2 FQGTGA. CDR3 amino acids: CASSFQEGRETQYF. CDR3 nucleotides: TGTGCCAGCAGCTTTCAGGAGGGTAGGGAGACCCAGTACTTC.

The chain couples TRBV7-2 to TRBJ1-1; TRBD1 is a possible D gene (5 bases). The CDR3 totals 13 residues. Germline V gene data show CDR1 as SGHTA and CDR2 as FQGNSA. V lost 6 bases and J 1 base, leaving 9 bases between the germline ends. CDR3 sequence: CASRSTANTEAFF. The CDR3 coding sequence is TGTGCCAGCAGATCGACAGCGAACACTGAAGCTTTCTTT.

The CDR3 loop is CASSEVRYGYTF. The DNA for the CDR3 is TGTGCCAGCAGTGAAGTGAGGTATGGCTACACCTTC. The chain couples TRBV6-1 to TRBJ1-2; D gene uncertain. CDR1 is MNHNS, CDR2 SASEGT, per germline. This CDR3 has 12 amino acids. V was cut by 1 base and J by 5 bases, with 5 bases left in between.